This passage covers 6 T cell receptor beta chains from one sample sequenced in a study of T cell changes during pregnancy in multiple sclerosis. Method: immunoSEQ multiplex PCR; TCRdb's copy keeps in-frame clones and lacks some. The table shows about 59,000 clones, with 93% occurring only once. Sequenced here: CD8+ T cells from peripheral blood mononuclear cells, sampled in the third trimester of pregnancy. The receptors stem from a female donor with multiple sclerosis, enrolled in a pregnancy study.

The chain uses TRBV5-1 and TRBJ2-1; 10 positions agree with TRBD2. Germline-derived CDR1 and CDR2 are SGHRS and YFSETQ. V trimming: 4 bases; J trimming: 7 bases; junction bases outside the gene matches: 8. CDR3 length: 15 amino acids. This chain's CDR3 is CASSPKREGRNEQFF. DNA of the CDR3: TGCGCCAGCAGCCCCAAGCGGGAGGGCCGGAATGAGCAGTTCTTC.

For this clone: In the same sample, other DNA sequences code for this CDR3. This chain uses TRBV19 with TRBJ2-7; TRBD2 might be the D (5 bases). The V and J ends lost 3 bases and 0 bases respectively, with 6 bases between them. Germline CDR1 LNHDA, CDR2 SQIVND (reference sequence). The CDR3 spans 13 residues. The CDR3 here is CASSISASYEQYF. The CDR3 coding sequence is TGTGCCAGTAGTATTAGCGCCTCCTACGAGCAGTACTTC.

The gene calls are TRBV9 and TRBJ2-3, with 11 nucleotides matching TRBD2. The CDR3 covers 17 residues. CDR1 is SGDLS and CDR2 is YYNGEE in the germline V gene. Germline trimming cut 4 bases from V and 3 bases from J; bases unmatched to any gene: 10. CDR3 nucleotide sequence: TGTGCCAGCAGCCCTAACCCGGGACTAGCGGAAACAGATACGCAGTATTTT. It codes for CASSPNPGLAETDTQYF.

This clone was found once. The V and J genes are TRBV7-6 and TRBJ2-3, with TRBD1 matching 12 bases. The ends lost 5 bases at V and 6 bases at J; junction bases unmatched: 15. CDR1 is SGHVS, CDR2 FNYEAQ, per germline. This CDR3 contains 18 residues. CDR3 bases: TGTGCCAGCAGCGTAGAAAGGTGGGGGACAGGGGGCTCGGATACGCAGTATTTT. This codes for CASSVERWGTGGSDTQYF.

The chain has TRBV19 and TRBJ2-4, with a tentative D call TRBD2 (5 bases). CDR3 size: 17 residues. V shed 10 bases and J shed 1 base, with 23 bases lying between them. Germline V gives CDR1 LNHDA, CDR2 SQIVND (reference sequence). The CDR3 loop is CATTQWSGSGAKNIQYF. In nucleotides, the CDR3 is TGTGCCACCACTCAGTGGTCGGGGTCCGGGGCCAAAAACATTCAGTACTTC. The variable domain in full, completed from reference TRBV19 and TRBJ2-4, reads DGGITQSPKYLFRKEGQNVTLSCEQNLNHDAMYWYRQDPGQGLRLIYYSQIVNDFQKGDIAEGYSVSREKKESFPLTVTSAQKNPTAFYLCATTQWSGSGAKNIQYFGAGTRLSVL.

J is TRBJ1-4 and V is TRBV7-2; TRBD1 might be the D (6 bases). V lost 5 bases and J lost 8, with 15 bases in between. Germline lookup yields CDR1 SGHTA and CDR2 FQGNSA. This CDR3 has 14 amino acids. The CDR3 spells CASSQSPGAEKLFF. The CDR3 nucleotides are TGTGCCAGCAGCCAAAGCCCAGGGGCAGAAAAACTGTTTTTT.